This T cell receptor (beta chain) was identified during a study of shared clonotypes between healthy human individuals. Study-level points and caveats: Donors were few, which limited the genetic and exposure-history diversity represented.

V lost 2 bases to trimming and J lost 6 bases, with 11 bases between them. This CDR3 has 14 amino acids. Germline CDR1 reads MNHEY; CDR2 reads SVGAGI. A word on this clone: Its antigen is as yet unknown.

The authors' processing: ImmunoSEQ sequences covered only the junction and lacked quality scores; filtering therefore differed. The protocol was immunoSEQ multiplex PCR, while the TCRdb copy is restricted to in-frame clones and leaves out a portion. V and J calls and clone size follow that table, whereas D and trimming were derived from the DNA. The sample lists roughly 2.1 million clones, about 92% occurring once. CD45RO negativity and positive selection for CCR7 defined naive CD8 cells, a population that excluded terminally differentiated effector memory CD45RA+ cells. Adult donors, all healthy and HIV-negative, had no recent acute infections or vaccinations.

Sequencing was done on a sample of naive CD8+ T cells from PBMCs. V usage is TRBV6-5 and J usage is TRBJ2-1, with D hard to call. The source is a man aged 18 to 29 in good health. Some clones in this sample may be carry-over from other donors' samples. The CDR3 is CASSYLGPGNEQFF. CDR3 nucleotide sequence: TGTGCCAGCAGTTACCTGGGTCCGGGCAATGAGCAGTTCTTC.